The 29 T cell receptor beta chains in this list originate from one sample, sequenced in a study of cytomegalovirus exposure and HLA in healthy donors. The PCR employed 60 Vbeta primers together with 13 Jbeta primers. Assay used: immunoSEQ multiplex PCR; TCRdb lists only in-frame clones, some missing. The repertoire holds more than 90,000 clones, around 84% seen once, with roughly a fifth in the top ten. Sample: PBMCs. These receptors were collected from a man aged 30 to 39 in good health and CMV-seropositive.

V usage is TRBV6-6 and J usage is TRBJ2-1; D unresolved. The CDR3 spans 12 residues. Trimming took off 5 bases at V and 10 bases at J, with 12 bases between the two ends. The V gene's germline CDR1 is MNHNY and CDR2 SVGAGI (reference sequence). The CDR3 bases are TGTGCCAGCAGTCGAGCTATGGGCGAGCAGTTCTTC. Translated, it gives CASSRAMGEQFF.

The rearrangement uses TRBV5-1 and TRBJ2-3, with D tentatively TRBD2 (5 bases). Germline CDR1 is SGHRS and CDR2 is YFSETQ. V dropped 2 bases and J dropped 5 bases, with 18 bases sitting between them. This CDR3 region has 16 residues. For the CDR3, the DNA is TGCGCCAGCAGCTTTTCGCGACCAACCGAGGGAGATACGCAGTATTTT. Translation: CASSFSRPTEGDTQYF. The whole variable domain, filled in from reference TRBV5-1 and TRBJ2-3, reads KAGVTQTPRYLIKTRGQQVTLSCSPISGHRSVSWYQQTPGQGLQFLFEYFSETQRNKGNFPGRFSGRQFSNSRSEMNVSTLELGDSALYLCASSFSRPTEGDTQYFGPGTRLTVL.

The genes are TRBV5-1 and TRBJ1-1, with D uncertain. Between the trimmed V and J ends, which lost 0 bases and 5 bases, there was a span of 8 bases. This CDR3 region has 13 residues. Germline V lookup: CDR1 SGHRS, CDR2 YFSETQ. The CDR3 is CASSLASGTEAFF. The CDR3 DNA follows: TGCGCCAGCAGCTTGGCCTCAGGTACTGAAGCTTTCTTT. Supplemented by reference TRBV5-1 and TRBJ1-1, the full variable domain reads KAGVTQTPRYLIKTRGQQVTLSCSPISGHRSVSWYQQTPGQGLQFLFEYFSETQRNKGNFPGRFSGRQFSNSRSEMNVSTLELGDSALYLCASSLASGTEAFFGQGTRLTVV.

The chain couples TRBV28 to TRBJ1-6, with D possibly TRBD1 on 5 matching bases. The germline CDR1 and CDR2 sequences are MDHEN and SYDVKM. Trimming shortened V by 1 base and J by 0 bases, and 16 bases separated the two germline ends. This CDR3 has 19 amino acids. In DNA form, the CDR3 reads TGTGCCAGCAGTTTATATGGTAGGGACTCAAGCTCCTATAATTCACCCCTCCACTTT. Translation: CASSLYGRDSSSYNSPLHF.

The sample holds one count of this clone. The V gene is TRBV5-6, the J gene TRBJ1-5; D might be TRBD1 (5 bases). Trimming cost V 0 bases and J 7 bases, with 14 bases left between them. CDR3 size: 15 residues. Germline CDR1 reads SGHDT; CDR2 reads YYEEEE. This chain's CDR3 is CASSLDGRAGQPQHF. The CDR3 coding sequence is TGTGCCAGCAGCTTGGATGGCAGGGCAGGGCAGCCCCAGCATTTT.

The chain carries TRBV28 and TRBJ1-2, with a possible D match to TRBD1 (6 bases). The CDR3 has 13 residues. V shed 9 bases and J shed 5 bases, with 16 bases lying between them. Germline V lookup: CDR1 MDHEN, CDR2 SYDVKM. Here the CDR3 DNA reads TGTGCCAGTGGGGACACATCGATATATGGCTACACCTTC. Protein product: CASGDTSIYGYTF.

The chain joins TRBV27 to TRBJ2-7; the D gene is possibly TRBD1 (5 bases). CDR1 MNHEY and CDR2 SMNVEV come from the germline V gene (reference sequence). V lost 2 bases to trimming and J lost 4 bases, with 21 bases between them. The CDR3 runs to 17 residues. CDR3 amino acids: CASSLKGFGRVEYEQYF. For the CDR3, the DNA is TGTGCCAGCAGTTTAAAGGGGTTCGGCAGGGTGGAATACGAGCAGTACTTC.

This clone was seen once. The rearrangement uses TRBV30 and TRBJ1-2, with unresolved D. V gave up 0 bases and J gave up 3 bases, with 14 bases separating them. Germline lookup yields CDR1 GTSNPN and CDR2 SVGIG (reference sequence). CDR3 size: 15 residues. The CDR3 here is CAWSVRETLYYGYTF. The CDR3 DNA sequence: TGTGCCTGGAGTGTGAGGGAGACTCTGTACTATGGCTACACCTTC.

This clone came up a few times. This chain connects TRBV5-4 to TRBJ2-7; 7 bases are shared with TRBD1. CDR1 and CDR2 (germline): SGHNT, YYREEE (reference sequence). V lost 3 bases and J lost 2; bases outside the gene matches: 2. The CDR3 extends over 13 amino acids. DNA for the CDR3: TGTGCCAGCAGCTGGACAGGAACCTACGAGCAGTACTTC. Translation gives CASSWTGTYEQYF.

The chain recombines TRBV5-1 with TRBJ2-1, with D tentatively TRBD1 (5 bases). Trimming took off 3 bases at V and 5 bases at J, with 12 bases between the two ends. This CDR3 is 14 amino acids long. Germline V gene lookup returns CDR1 SGHRS and CDR2 YFSETQ. The chain's CDR3 is CASSSRQQNNEQFF. The DNA of the CDR3 is TGCGCCAGCAGCTCAAGACAGCAGAACAATGAGCAGTTCTTC.

This chain joins TRBV11-3 and TRBJ2-2, with D possibly matching TRBD1 (6 bases). With 0 bases removed from V and 1 base from J, the gap between germline ends came to 15 bases. The CDR3 sequence is 18 residues long. The germline V gene has CDR1 SGHNT and CDR2 YENEEA. CDR3 residues: CASSLETWGQGNTGELFF. CDR3 nucleotide sequence: TGTGCCAGCAGCTTAGAAACCTGGGGGCAGGGGAACACCGGGGAGCTGTTTTTT.

This rearrangement joins TRBV4-2 to TRBJ1-2; weak D call: TRBD1 (6 bases). From germline, CDR1 is LGHNA and CDR2 YNFKEQ. The V end lost 0 bases, the J end lost 2 bases, and 7 bases lay between the germline ends. CDR3 length: 14 residues. This chain's CDR3 is CASSQETGNYGYTF. CDR3 sequence (DNA): TGTGCCAGCAGCCAAGAGACAGGAAACTATGGCTACACCTTC.

This chain connects TRBV9 to TRBJ2-5, with D possibly TRBD2 on 6 matching bases. The V gene lost 10 bases and the J gene lost 1 base, with 11 bases spanning the gap. CDR3 size: 12 residues. CDR1 and CDR2 (germline): SGDLS, YYNGEE. CDR3 DNA: TGTGCCTCCCGGGGGTTCCAAGAGACCCAGTACTTC. Translating gives CASRGFQETQYF.

This rearrangement joins TRBV25-1 to TRBJ1-4; D unresolved. The V end lost 7 bases, the J end lost 5 bases, and 5 bases lay between the germline ends. The CDR3 loop spans 11 amino acids. Germline values: CDR1 MGHDK, CDR2 SYGVNS. CDR3 region: CASKLNEKLFF. The DNA for the CDR3 is TGTGCCAGCAAACTGAATGAAAAACTGTTTTTT.

The chain is built from TRBV9 and TRBJ2-5; D perhaps matches TRBD1 (5 bases). CDR1 and CDR2 (germline): SGDLS, YYNGEE. The CDR3 totals 15 residues. V was trimmed by 3 bases and J by 1 base, leaving 13 bases between them. The CDR3 loop reads CASSAFLGVQETQYF. The CDR3 region has the DNA TGTGCCAGCAGCGCCTTTTTAGGGGTCCAAGAGACCCAGTACTTC.

The chain couples TRBV5-1 to TRBJ2-7, with 10 bases that match TRBD1. Germline V gene lookup returns CDR1 SGHRS and CDR2 YFSETQ. The trim removed 4 bases at V and 6 bases at J, leaving 7 bases unmatched. The length of the CDR3 is 14 residues. CDR3 coding DNA: TGCGCCAGCAGCCCACGACAGGGGGCCGCCGAGCAGTACTTC. This sequence encodes CASSPRQGAAEQYF. The variable domain in full, with the rest retrieved from reference TRBV5-1 and TRBJ2-7, is KAGVTQTPRYLIKTRGQQVTLSCSPISGHRSVSWYQQTPGQGLQFLFEYFSETQRNKGNFPGRFSGRQFSNSRSEMNVSTLELGDSALYLCASSPRQGAAEQYFGPGTRLTVT.

The V gene is TRBV7-3, the J gene TRBJ1-2, with 10 bases identical to TRBD1. V shed 6 bases and J 7 bases; nucleotides not matched to a gene: 14. The CDR3 is made up of 16 amino acids. Germline V gives CDR1 SGHTA, CDR2 FQGTGA. The CDR3, as DNA: TGTGCCAGCAGGCTTTCCGGGACAGGGGCCGCGGGTGGCTACACCTTC. Translated, it gives CASRLSGTGAAGGYTF.

This chain connects TRBV15 to TRBJ2-5; the match to TRBD2 covers 13 bases. The CDR3 is 15 residues long. Germline trimming cut 5 bases from V and 5 bases from J; bases unmatched to any gene: 5. CDR1 is LNHNV, CDR2 YYDKDF, per germline (reference sequence). CDR3 bases: TGTGCCACCAGCGGGGGACTAGCGGGGTTGGAGACCCAGTACTTC. Residues: CATSGGLAGLETQYF.

This sequence joins TRBV21-1 and TRBJ2-3; the DNA was not used to check the table's D call, TRBD1. TRBV21-1 is a pseudogene. This CDR3 is built from 14 residues. The DNA for the CDR3 is TGTGCCCAGTGGGCAAAACCAAGCACAGATACGCAGTATTTT. Translation gives CAQWAKPSTDTQYF.

CDR3 sequence: CASSETGSNYGYTF. The CDR3 DNA reads TGTGCCAGCAGCGAGACAGGGTCTAACTATGGCTACACCTTC. This chain joins TRBV9 and TRBJ1-2; TRBD1 aligns across 7 bases. Per germline, CDR1 SGDLS and CDR2 YYNGEE. Trimming cost V 3 bases and J 0 bases; bases outside gene matches: 2. The CDR3 length is 14 residues.

The count of this clone is one. This chain uses TRBV4-2 with TRBJ2-1; the D gene is possibly TRBD2 (7 bases). Trimming left V 7 bases short and J 7 bases short, with 20 bases between. Germline CDR1 LGHNA, CDR2 YNFKEQ. The CDR3 is 15 amino acids. The CDR3 here is CASTTVRGEGNEQFF. The DNA of the CDR3 is TGTGCCAGCACCACCGTTAGGGGGGAGGGTAATGAGCAGTTCTTC.

The genes are TRBV5-1 and TRBJ1-3, with a tentative D call TRBD1 (5 bases). Germline values: CDR1 SGHRS, CDR2 YFSETQ. The CDR3 runs 16 residues. The V end was cut by 1 base, the J end by 2 bases, with 13 bases between. The CDR3: CASSLSGGIAGNTIYF. The CDR3 region has the DNA TGCGCCAGCAGCTTGTCCGGGGGGATAGCTGGAAACACCATATATTTT.

The gene calls are TRBV5-1 and TRBJ2-7; no definite D call. The V gene lost 3 bases and the J gene lost 0 bases, with 7 bases spanning the gap. Germline V lookup: CDR1 SGHRS, CDR2 YFSETQ. The CDR3 extends over 13 amino acids. The CDR3, as DNA: TGCGCCAGCAGCTCCAAGAGCTCCTACGAGCAGTACTTC. Translation gives CASSSKSSYEQYF.

This chain uses TRBV5-1 with TRBJ1-3; D might be TRBD1 (6 bases). V was cut by 4 bases and J by 0 bases, with 11 bases left in between. The germline V gene encodes CDR1 SGHRS and CDR2 YFSETQ. CDR3 length: 15 amino acids. The CDR3 protein is CASSRTGNSGNTIYF. CDR3 in DNA: TGCGCCAGCAGCCGAACAGGGAACTCTGGAAACACCATATATTTT.

The V and J genes are TRBV7-6 and TRBJ2-1; 7 nucleotides align to TRBD2. CDR3 length: 15 amino acids. Germline V gene sequence: CDR1 SGHVS, CDR2 FNYEAQ. With 0 bases clipped from V and 3 bases from J, the junction kept 2 bases outside the gene matches. CDR3 sequence: CASSLATSSYNEQFF. Here the CDR3 DNA reads TGTGCCAGCAGCTTAGCGACTAGCAGCTACAATGAGCAGTTCTTC.

The chain links TRBV5-1 to TRBJ1-2; D not certain. Trimming left V 4 bases short and J 5 bases short, with 9 bases between. Germline V gene sequence: CDR1 SGHRS, CDR2 YFSETQ. The CDR3 loop spans 12 amino acids. The CDR3 sequence: CASSDSWYGYTF. CDR3 nucleotide sequence: TGCGCCAGCAGCGACTCTTGGTATGGCTACACCTTC.

The rearrangement uses TRBV7-9 and TRBJ2-1, with a tentative D call TRBD2 (5 bases). The CDR3 contains 15 residues. Germline-derived CDR1 and CDR2 are SEHNR and FQNEAQ (reference sequence). Trimming took 11 bases from V and 0 from J, leaving 17 bases between them. The CDR3 loop is CAPRGTTFSYNEQFF. The CDR3 nucleotides read TGTGCCCCACGGGGAACTACCTTCTCCTACAATGAGCAGTTCTTC. The full variable domain, with the rest looked up from reference TRBV7-9 and TRBJ2-1, is DTGVSQNPRHKITKRGQNVTFRCDPISEHNRLYWYRQTLGQGPEFLTYFQNEAQLEKSRLLSDRFSAERPKGSFSTLEIQRTEQGDSAMYLCAPRGTTFSYNEQFFGPGTRLTVL.

Here the CDR3 DNA reads TGTGCCAGCTCACCAAATTTGTTAGTTACTAATGAAAAACTGTTTTTT. Translated: CASSPNLLVTNEKLFF. V and J are TRBV18 and TRBJ1-4; no definite D call. The germline V and J ends were trimmed by 2 bases and 2 bases, with 12 bases remaining between them. The germline V gene has CDR1 KGHSH and CDR2 LQKENI. CDR3 length equals 16 residues.

V usage is TRBV5-6 and J usage is TRBJ1-1; unclear D gene. Germline CDR1 SGHDT, CDR2 YYEEEE. Trimming left V 1 base short and J 7 bases short, with 14 bases between. The CDR3 spans 14 residues. CDR3 bases: TGTGCCAGCAGCTTGAAGCACAGTTCCTTTGAAGCTTTCTTT. This codes for CASSLKHSSFEAFF.